The rows below give T cell receptor beta chains drawn from one sample of a study of low-dose radiotherapy and immunotherapy resistance in tumors. One entry per CDR3 protein results from TCRdb running MiXCR on the reads. Among fewer than 110,000 distinct CDR3 sequences listed, around 20% were seen once. Sequenced here: PBMCs, sampled after low-dose radiotherapy plus immunotherapy. The receptors come from a male donor with prostate cancer. Each CDR3 is given with its conserved first and last residue. The D gene is left open where the match is weak. Not all rows give a size; the values are once, few, many and, for expanded clones, a class.

v_call,j_call,clone_size,d_call,cdr3_aa,cdr3_nt
TRBV2,TRBJ2-1,few,.,CASSEVEVDEQFF,TGTGCCAGCAGTGAAGTGGAGGTAGACGAGCAGTTCTTC
TRBV10-2,TRBJ1-1,many,.,CASTLEAFF,TGCGCCAGCACTTTAGAAGCTTTCTTT
TRBV27,TRBJ2-5,few,.,CATSMSSSETQYF,TGTGCCACGTCAATGTCTAGCTCAGAGACCCAGTACTTC
TRBV4-1,TRBJ1-1,many,.,CAPGGKGMNTEAFF,TGCGCCCCCGGGGGGAAGGGGATGAACACTGAAGCTTTCTTT
TRBV4-2,TRBJ2-5,many,TRBD2,CASSRTGGSKETQYF,TGTGCCAGCAGCCGTACGGGGGGAAGCAAGGAGACCCAGTACTTC
TRBV18,TRBJ2-7,many,TRBD2,CASSGTSVSYEQYF,TGTGCCAGCTCAGGGACTAGCGTCTCCTACGAGCAGTACTTC
TRBV5-6,TRBJ2-1,medium-sized,.,CASTFPRGAWGHNEQFF,TGTGCCAGCACTTTTCCTCGGGGGGCCTGGGGACACAATGAGCAGTTCTTC
TRBV20-1,TRBJ2-1,.,.,CSARGDNEQFF,TGCAGTGCTAGAGGCGACAATGAGCAGTTCTTC
TRBV29-1,TRBJ2-2,many,.,CSVEEEGSGAGELFF,TGCAGCGTTGAAGAGGAGGGGTCGGGGGCCGGGGAGCTGTTTTTT
TRBV12-3/TRBV12-4,TRBJ2-3,many,.,CASSLISTDTQYF,TGTGCCAGCAGTTTGATCAGCACAGATACGCAGTATTTT
TRBV25-1,TRBJ2-2,many,TRBD2,CASSGPLGTSGTGELFF,TGTGCCAGCAGTGGCCCTTTAGGGACTAGCGGCACCGGGGAGCTGTTTTTT
TRBV19,TRBJ1-2,many,.,CASNVLGNGYTF,TGTGCCAGTAATGTGTTGGGAAATGGCTACACCTTC
TRBV15,TRBJ2-3,many,TRBD2,CATSREGAGGWDTQYF,TGTGCCACCAGCAGAGAGGGAGCGGGGGGTTGGGATACGCAGTATTTT
TRBV2,TRBJ2-7,many,TRBD2,CASRRGGVEQYF,TGTGCCAGCAGGAGGGGAGGGGTCGAGCAGTACTTC
TRBV7-9,TRBJ1-2,.,.,CASSHRDQGDYGYTF,TGTGCCAGCAGCCACCGGGACCAAGGGGACTATGGCTACACCTTC
TRBV9,TRBJ2-3,many,.,CASSPRTATDTQYF,TGTGCCAGCAGCCCCCGGACAGCCACAGATACGCAGTATTTT
TRBV5-1,TRBJ2-6,.,TRBD1,CASSNRGTGANVLTF,TGCGCCAGCAGCAACAGGGGAACTGGGGCCAACGTCCTGACTTTC
TRBV7-9,TRBJ2-2,many,.,CAGLDGTGELFF,TGTGCCGGCTTAGATGGCACCGGGGAGCTGTTTTTT
TRBV30,TRBJ2-1,.,TRBD1,CAWSVLNRGSPFF,TGTGCCTGGAGTGTACTAAACAGGGGGTCTCCGTTCTTC
TRBV5-3,TRBJ2-7,.,.,CASRPGYGELYF,TGTGCCAGCAGACCAGGGTACGGGGAGCTGTACTTC
TRBV12-3/TRBV12-4,TRBJ2-2,.,TRBD2,CASSILRGGHTGELFF,TGTGCCAGCAGCATCCTCCGGGGGGGCCATACCGGGGAGCTGTTTTTT